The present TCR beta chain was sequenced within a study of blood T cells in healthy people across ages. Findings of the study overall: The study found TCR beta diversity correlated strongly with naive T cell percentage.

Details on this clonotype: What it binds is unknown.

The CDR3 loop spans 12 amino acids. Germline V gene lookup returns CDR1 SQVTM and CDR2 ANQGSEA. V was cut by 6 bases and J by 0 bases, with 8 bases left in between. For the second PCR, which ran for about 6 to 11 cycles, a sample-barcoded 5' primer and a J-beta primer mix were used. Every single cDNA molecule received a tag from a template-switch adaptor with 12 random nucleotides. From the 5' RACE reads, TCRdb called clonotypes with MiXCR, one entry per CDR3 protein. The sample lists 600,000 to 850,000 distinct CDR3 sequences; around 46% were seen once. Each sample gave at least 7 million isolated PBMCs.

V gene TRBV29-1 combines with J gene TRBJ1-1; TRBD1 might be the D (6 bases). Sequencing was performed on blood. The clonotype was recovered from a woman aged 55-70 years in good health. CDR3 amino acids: CSVGHLNTEAFF. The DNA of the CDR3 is TGCAGCGTGGGACATCTGAACACTGAAGCTTTCTTT.